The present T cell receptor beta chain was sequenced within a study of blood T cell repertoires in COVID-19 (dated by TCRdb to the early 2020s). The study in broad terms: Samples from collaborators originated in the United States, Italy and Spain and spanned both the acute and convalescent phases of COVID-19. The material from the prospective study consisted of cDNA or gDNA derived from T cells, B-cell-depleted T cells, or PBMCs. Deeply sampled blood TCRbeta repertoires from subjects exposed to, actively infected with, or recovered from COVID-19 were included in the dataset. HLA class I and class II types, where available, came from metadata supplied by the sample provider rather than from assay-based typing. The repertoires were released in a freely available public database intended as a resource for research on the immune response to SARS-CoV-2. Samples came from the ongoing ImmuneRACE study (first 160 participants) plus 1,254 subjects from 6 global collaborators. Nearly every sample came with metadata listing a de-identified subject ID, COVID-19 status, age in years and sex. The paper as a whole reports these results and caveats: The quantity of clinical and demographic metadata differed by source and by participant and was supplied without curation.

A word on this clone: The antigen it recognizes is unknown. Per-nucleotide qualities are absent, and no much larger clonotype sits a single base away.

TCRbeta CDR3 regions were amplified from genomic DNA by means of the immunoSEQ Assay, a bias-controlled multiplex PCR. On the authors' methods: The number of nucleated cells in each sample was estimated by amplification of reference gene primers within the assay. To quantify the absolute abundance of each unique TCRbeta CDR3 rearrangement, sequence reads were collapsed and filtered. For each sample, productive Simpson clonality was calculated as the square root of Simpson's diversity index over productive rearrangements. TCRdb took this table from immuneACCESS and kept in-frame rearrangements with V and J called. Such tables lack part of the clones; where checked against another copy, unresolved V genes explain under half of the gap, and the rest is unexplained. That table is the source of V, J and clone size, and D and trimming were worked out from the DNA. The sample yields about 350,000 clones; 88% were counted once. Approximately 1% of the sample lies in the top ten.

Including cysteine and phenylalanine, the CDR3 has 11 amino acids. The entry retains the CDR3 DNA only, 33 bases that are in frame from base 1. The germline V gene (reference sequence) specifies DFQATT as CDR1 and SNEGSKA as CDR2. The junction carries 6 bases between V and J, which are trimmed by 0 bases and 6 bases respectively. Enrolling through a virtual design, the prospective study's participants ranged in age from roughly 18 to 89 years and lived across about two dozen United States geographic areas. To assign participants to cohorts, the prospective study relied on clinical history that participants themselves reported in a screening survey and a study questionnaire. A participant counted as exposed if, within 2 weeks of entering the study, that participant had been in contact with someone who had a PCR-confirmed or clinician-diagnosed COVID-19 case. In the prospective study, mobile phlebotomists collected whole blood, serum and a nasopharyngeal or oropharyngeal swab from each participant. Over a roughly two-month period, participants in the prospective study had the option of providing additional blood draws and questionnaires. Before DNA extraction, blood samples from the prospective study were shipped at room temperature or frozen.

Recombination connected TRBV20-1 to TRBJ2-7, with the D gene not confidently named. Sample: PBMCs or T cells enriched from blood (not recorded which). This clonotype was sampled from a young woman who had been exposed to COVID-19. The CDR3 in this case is CSARDTPEQYF. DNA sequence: TGCAGTGCTAGAGATACTCCCGAGCAGTACTTC.